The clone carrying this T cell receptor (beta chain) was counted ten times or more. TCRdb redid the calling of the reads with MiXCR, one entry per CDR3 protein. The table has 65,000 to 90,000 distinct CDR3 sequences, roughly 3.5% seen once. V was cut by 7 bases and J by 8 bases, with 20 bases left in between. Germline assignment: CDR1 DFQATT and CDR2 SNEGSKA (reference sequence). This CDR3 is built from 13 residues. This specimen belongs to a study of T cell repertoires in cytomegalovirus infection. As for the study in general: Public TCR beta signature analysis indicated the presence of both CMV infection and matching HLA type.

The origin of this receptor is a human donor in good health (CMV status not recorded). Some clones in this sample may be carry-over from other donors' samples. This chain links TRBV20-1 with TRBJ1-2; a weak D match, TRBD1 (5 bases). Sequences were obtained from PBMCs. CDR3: CSGVRTGTMGYTF. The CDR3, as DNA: TGCAGTGGGGTTCGGACCGGGACGATGGGCTACACCTTC.